The clone carrying this T cell receptor (beta chain) was detected ten times or more. TCRdb reanalysed the RT-PCR reads using MiXCR and keeps one entry per CDR3 protein. The repertoire holds almost 700,000 distinct CDR3 sequences, 14% seen once, with 3.6% in the top ten. Trimming at V came to 0 bases and at J to 5 bases, leaving 9 bases not matched to a gene. This CDR3 has 17 residues. Germline V gene sequence: CDR1 LNHNV, CDR2 YYDKDF (reference sequence). Input material: memory CD4+ T cells from blood. The origin of this receptor is a female donor in good health, serving as a healthy control. The chain joins TRBV15 to TRBJ2-3; 9 bases match TRBD1. The CDR3: CATSRDNDRGTRDTQYF. In DNA, the CDR3 is TGTGCCACCAGCAGAGATAATGACAGGGGGACGAGAGATACGCAGTATTTT.